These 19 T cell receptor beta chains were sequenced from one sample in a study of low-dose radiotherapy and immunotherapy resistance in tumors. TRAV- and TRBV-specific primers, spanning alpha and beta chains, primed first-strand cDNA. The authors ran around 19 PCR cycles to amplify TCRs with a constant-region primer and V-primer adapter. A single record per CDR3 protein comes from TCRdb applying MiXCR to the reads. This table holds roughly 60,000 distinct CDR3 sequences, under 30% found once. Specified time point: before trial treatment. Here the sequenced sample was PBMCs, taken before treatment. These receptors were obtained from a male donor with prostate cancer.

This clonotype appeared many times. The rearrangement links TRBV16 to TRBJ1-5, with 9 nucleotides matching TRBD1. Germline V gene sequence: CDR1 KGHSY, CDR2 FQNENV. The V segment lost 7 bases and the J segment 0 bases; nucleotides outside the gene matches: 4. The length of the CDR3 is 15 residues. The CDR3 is CASTDRGDSNQPQHF. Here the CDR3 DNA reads TGTGCCAGCACTGACAGGGGGGATAGCAATCAGCCCCAGCATTTT.

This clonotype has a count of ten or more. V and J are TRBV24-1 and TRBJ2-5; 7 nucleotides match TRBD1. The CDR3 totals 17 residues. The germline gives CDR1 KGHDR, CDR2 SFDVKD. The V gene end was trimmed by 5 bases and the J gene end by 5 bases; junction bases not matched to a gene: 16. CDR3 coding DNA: TGTGCCACCAGTGCGTCTACCCCTGGCTCCAGGGGGGAGACCCAGTACTTC. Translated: CATSASTPGSRGETQYF.

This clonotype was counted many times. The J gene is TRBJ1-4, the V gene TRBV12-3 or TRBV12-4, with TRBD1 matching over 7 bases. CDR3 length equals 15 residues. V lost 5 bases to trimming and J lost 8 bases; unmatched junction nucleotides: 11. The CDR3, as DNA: TGTGCCAGCAGTCGGGAAACAGGGGAAAGAGAAAAACTGTTTTTT. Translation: CASSRETGEREKLFF.

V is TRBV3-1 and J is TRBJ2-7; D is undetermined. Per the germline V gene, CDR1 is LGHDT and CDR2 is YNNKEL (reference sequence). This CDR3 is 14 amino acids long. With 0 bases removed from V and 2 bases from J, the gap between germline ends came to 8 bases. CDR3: CASSQDSKTYEQYF. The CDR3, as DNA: TGTGCCAGCAGCCAAGACAGTAAAACCTACGAGCAGTACTTC.

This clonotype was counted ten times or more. The CDR3 reads CASSPLVETQYF. CDR3 in DNA: TGTGCCAGCTCACCCCTCGTCGAGACCCAGTACTTC. The J gene is TRBJ2-5, the V gene TRBV18; D is unclear. Germline lookup yields CDR1 KGHSH and CDR2 LQKENI. This CDR3 has 12 amino acids. V lost 3 bases to trimming and J lost 5 bases, with 7 bases between them.

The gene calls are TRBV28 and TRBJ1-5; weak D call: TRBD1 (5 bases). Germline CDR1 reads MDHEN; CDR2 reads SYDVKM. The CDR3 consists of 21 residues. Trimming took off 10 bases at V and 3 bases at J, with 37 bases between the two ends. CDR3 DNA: TGTGCCACCCTACGGCCTGATACCGGGACCTGGGAGGCTCAGGTCAATCAGCCCCAGCATTTT. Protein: CATLRPDTGTWEAQVNQPQHF.

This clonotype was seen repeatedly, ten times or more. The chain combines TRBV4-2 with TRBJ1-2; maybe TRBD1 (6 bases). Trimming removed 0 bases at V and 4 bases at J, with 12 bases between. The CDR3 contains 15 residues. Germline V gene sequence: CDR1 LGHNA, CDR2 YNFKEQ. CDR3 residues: CASSQDHREIYGYTF. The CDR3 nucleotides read TGTGCCAGCAGCCAAGACCACAGGGAAATCTATGGCTACACCTTC.

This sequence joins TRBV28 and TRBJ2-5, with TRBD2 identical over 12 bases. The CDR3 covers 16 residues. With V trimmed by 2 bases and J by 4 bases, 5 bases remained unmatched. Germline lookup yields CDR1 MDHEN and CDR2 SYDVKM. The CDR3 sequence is CASSLRLTSGGETQYF. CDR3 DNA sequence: TGTGCCAGCAGTTTAAGGTTGACTAGCGGGGGAGAGACCCAGTACTTC.

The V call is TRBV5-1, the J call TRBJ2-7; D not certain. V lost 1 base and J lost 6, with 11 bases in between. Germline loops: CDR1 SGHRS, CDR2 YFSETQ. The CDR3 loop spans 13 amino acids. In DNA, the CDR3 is TGCGCCAGCAGCTTGTCGAGTCCGGGCGAGCAGTACTTC. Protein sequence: CASSLSSPGEQYF.

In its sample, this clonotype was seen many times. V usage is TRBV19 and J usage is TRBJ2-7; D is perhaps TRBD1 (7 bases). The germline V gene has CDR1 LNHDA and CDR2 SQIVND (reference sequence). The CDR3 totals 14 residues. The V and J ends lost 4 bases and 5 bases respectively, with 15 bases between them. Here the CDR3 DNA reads TGTGCCAGTAGTACCCGCGGAGGGGGCAACGAGCAGTACTTC. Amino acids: CASSTRGGGNEQYF.

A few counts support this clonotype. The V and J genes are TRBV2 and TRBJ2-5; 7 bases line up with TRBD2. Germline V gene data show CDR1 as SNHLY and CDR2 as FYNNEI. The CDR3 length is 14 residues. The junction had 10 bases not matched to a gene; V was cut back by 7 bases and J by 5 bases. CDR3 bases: TGTGCCAGCACCACTAGCGCCCTAGGGGAGACCCAGTACTTC. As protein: CASTTSALGETQYF.

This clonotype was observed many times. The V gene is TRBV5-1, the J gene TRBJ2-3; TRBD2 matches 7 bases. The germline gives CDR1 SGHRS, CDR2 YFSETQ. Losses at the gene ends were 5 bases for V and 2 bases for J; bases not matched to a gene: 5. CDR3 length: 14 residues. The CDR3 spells CASSFGTTTDTQYF. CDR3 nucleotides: TGCGCCAGCAGTTTCGGGACTACCACAGATACGCAGTATTTT.

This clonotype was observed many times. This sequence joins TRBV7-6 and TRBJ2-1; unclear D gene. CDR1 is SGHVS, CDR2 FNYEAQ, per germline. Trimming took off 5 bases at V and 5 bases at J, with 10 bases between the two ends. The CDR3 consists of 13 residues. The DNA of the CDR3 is TGTGCCAGCAGCGCCGCAGGTAACAATGAGCAGTTCTTC. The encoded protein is CASSAAGNNEQFF.

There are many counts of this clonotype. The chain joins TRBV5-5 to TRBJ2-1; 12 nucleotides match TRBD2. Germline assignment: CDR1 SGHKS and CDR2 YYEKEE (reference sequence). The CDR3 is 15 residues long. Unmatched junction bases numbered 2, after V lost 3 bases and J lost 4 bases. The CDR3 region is CASSSGTSGYNEQFF. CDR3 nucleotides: TGTGCCAGCAGCTCCGGGACTAGCGGGTACAATGAGCAGTTCTTC.

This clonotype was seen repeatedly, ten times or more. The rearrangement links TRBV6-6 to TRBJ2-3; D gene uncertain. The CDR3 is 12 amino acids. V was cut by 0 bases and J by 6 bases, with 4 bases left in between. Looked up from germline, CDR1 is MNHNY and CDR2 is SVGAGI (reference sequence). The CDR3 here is CASSYSSDTQYF. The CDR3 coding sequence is TGTGCCAGCAGTTACTCCTCGGATACGCAGTATTTT.

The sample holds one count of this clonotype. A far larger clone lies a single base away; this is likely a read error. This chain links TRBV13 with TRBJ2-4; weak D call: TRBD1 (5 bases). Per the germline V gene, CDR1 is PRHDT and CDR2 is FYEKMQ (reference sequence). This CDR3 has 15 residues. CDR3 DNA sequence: TGTACCAGCAGCGAAAGGACATCCTTGGGAAACATTCAGTACTTC. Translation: CTSSERTSLGNIQYF.

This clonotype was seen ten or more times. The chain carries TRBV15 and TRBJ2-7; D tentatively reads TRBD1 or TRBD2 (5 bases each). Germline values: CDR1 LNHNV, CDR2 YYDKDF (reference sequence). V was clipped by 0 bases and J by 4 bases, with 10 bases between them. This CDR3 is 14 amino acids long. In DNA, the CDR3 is TGTGCCACCAGCAGAGAACCTGGGGGATACGAGCAGTACTTC. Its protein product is CATSREPGGYEQYF.

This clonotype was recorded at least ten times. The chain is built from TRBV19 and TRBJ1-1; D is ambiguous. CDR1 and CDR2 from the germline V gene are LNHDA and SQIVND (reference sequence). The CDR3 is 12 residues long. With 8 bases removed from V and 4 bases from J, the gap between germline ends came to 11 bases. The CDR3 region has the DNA TGTGCCAGTCGCCTTCGTAGCACTGAAGCTTTCTTT. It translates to CASRLRSTEAFF.

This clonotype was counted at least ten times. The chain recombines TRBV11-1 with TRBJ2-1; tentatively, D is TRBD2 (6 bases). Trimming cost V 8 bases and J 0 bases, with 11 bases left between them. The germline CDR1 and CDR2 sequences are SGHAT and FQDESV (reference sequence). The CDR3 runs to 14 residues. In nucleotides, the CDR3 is TGTGCCAGCCGCCGGGGGAGCTCCTACAATGAGCAGTTCTTC. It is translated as CASRRGSSYNEQFF.